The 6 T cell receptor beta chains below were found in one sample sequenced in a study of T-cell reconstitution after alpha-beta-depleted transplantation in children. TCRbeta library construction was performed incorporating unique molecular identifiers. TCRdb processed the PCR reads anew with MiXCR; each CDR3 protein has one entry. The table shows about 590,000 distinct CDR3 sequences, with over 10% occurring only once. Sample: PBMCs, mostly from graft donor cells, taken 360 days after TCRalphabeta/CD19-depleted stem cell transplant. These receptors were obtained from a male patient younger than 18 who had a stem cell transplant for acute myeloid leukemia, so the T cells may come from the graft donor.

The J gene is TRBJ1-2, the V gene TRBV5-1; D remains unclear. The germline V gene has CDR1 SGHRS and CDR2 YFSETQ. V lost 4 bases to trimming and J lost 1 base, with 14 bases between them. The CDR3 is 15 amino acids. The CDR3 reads CASSLRQGNNYGYTF. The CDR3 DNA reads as TGCGCCAGCAGCCTAAGACAAGGGAATAACTATGGCTACACCTTC.

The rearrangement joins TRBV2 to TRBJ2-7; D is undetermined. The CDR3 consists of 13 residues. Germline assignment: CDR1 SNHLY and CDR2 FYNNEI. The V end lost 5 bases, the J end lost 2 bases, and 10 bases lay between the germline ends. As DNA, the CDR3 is TGTGCCAGCAGTTTCGACTCCGCCTACGAGCAGTACTTC. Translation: CASSFDSAYEQYF. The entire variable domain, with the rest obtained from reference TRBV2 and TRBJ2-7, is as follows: EPEVTQTPSHQVTQMGQEVILRCVPISNHLYFYWYRQILGQKVEFLVSFYNNEISEKSEIFDDQFSVERPDGSNFTLKIRSTKLEDSAMYFCASSFDSAYEQYFGPGTRLTVT.

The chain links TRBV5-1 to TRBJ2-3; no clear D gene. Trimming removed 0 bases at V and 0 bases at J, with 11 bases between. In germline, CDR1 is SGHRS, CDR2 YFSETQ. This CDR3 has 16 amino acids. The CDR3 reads CASSLGPGSSTDTQYF. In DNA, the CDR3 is TGCGCCAGCAGCTTGGGGCCGGGTTCTAGCACAGATACGCAGTATTTT.

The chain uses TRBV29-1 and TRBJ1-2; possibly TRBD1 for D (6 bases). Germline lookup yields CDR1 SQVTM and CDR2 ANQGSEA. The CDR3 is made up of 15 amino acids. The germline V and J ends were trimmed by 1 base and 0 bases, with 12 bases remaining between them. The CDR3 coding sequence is TGCAGCGTTGAAGCTAGGGACATAACTAACTATGGCTACACCTTC. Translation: CSVEARDITNYGYTF.

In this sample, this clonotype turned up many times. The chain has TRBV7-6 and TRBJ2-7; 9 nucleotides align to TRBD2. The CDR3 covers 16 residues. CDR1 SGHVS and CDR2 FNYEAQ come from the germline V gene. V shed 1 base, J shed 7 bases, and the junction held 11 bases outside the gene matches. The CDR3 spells CASSLDTSGRRWEQYF. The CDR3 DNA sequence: TGTGCCAGCAGCTTAGACACTAGCGGGCGCCGATGGGAGCAGTACTTC.

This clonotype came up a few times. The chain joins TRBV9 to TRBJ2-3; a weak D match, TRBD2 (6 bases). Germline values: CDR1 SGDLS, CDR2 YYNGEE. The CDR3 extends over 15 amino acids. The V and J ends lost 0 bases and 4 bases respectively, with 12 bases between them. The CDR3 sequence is CASSVEEGVSDTQYF. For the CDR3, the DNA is TGTGCCAGCAGCGTAGAGGAGGGAGTCTCAGATACGCAGTATTTT.